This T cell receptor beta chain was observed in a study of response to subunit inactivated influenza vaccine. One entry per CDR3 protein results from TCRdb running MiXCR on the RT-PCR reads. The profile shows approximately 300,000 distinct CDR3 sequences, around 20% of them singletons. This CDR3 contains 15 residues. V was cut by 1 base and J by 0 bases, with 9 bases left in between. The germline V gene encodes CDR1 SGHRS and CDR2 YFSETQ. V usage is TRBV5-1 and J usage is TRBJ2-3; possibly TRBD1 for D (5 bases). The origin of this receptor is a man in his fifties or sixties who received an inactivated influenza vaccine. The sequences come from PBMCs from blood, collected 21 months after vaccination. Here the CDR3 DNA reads TGCGCCAGCAGCTTGACGACAGTTAGCACAGATACGCAGTATTTT. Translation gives CASSLTTVSTDTQYF.